This T cell receptor (beta chain) was observed in a study of cytomegalovirus exposure and HLA in healthy donors. Whole-study results and caveats: In vitro testing confirmed a few CMV-associated chains as specific for CMV antigens. Per a later analysis, 15,000 to 20,000 TCR beta sequences showed association with HLA alleles at 0.05 false discovery rate. One cluster of highly shared sequence variants probably arose as a sequencing artifact.

Trimming stripped 4 bases from V and 2 bases from J, with 13 bases between. This CDR3 is built from 14 residues. The germline V gene has CDR1 SGHNT and CDR2 YYREEE (reference sequence). Unrecorded immune exposure was likely among donors, who were nominally healthy when sampled. PCR employed 60 Vbeta and 13 Jbeta primers. TCRdb's table, derived via immunoSEQ multiplex PCR, lists solely in-frame clones and lacks some. The repertoire holds 200,000 or so clones, roughly 87% seen once, with roughly 0.23% in the top ten. A remark on this clone: No antigen is known for it.

The TCR was taken from a girl less than two years old in good health and CMV-seronegative. Specimen: PBMCs. The chain uses TRBV5-4 and TRBJ2-7; D remains ambiguous. CDR3 DNA sequence: TGTGCCAGCAGCCCTGGCCCGAATCCCTACGAGCAGTACTTC. It encodes CASSPGPNPYEQYF.